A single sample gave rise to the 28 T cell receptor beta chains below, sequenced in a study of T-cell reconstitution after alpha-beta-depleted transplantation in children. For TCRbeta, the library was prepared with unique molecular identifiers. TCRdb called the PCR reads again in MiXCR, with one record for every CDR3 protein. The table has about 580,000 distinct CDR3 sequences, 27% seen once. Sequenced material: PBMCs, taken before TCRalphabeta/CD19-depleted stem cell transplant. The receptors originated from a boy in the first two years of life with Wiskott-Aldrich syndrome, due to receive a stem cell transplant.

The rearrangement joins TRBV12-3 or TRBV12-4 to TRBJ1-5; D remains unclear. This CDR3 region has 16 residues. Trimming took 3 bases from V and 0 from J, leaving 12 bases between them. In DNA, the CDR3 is TGTGCCAGCAGTTTCATCTTACAGAGTAGCAATCAGCCCCAGCATTTT. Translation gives CASSFILQSSNQPQHF.

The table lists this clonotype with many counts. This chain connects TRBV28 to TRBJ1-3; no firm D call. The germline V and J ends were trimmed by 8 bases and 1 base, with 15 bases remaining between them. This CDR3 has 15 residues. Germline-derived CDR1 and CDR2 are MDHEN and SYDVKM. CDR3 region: CASGKGLNSGNTIYF. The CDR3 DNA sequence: TGTGCCAGCGGCAAGGGTCTTAATTCTGGAAACACCATATATTTT.

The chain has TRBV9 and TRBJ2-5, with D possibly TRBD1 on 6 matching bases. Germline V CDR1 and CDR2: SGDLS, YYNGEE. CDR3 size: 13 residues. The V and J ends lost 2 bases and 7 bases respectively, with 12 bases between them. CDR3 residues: CASSVNPQGTQYF. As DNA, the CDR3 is TGTGCCAGCAGCGTTAACCCACAGGGGACCCAGTACTTC.

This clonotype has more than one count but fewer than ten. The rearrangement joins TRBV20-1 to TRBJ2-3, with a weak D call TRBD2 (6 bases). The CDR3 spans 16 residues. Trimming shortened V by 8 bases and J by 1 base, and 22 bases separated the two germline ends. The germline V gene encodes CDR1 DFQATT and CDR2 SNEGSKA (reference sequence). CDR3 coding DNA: TGCAGTCCAGGGCTGGAGACGGGGGTGGGCACAGATACGCAGTATTTT. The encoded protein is CSPGLETGVGTDTQYF.

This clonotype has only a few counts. The DNA for the CDR3 is TGTGCCAGCAGTTTTCATATGGGAGGTAACCAAGAGACCCAGTACTTC. It encodes CASSFHMGGNQETQYF. The chain recombines TRBV12-3 or TRBV12-4 with TRBJ2-5; TRBD2 is a possible D gene (6 bases). V dropped 3 bases and J dropped 0 bases, with 14 bases sitting between them. The CDR3 consists of 16 residues.

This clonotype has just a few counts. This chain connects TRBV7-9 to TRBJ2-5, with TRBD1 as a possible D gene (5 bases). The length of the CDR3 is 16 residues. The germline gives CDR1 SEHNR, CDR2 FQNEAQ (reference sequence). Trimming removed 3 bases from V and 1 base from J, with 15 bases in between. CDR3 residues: CASSLPSSTGQETQYF. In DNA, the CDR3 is TGTGCCAGCAGCTTGCCCTCGTCTACAGGCCAAGAGACCCAGTACTTC.

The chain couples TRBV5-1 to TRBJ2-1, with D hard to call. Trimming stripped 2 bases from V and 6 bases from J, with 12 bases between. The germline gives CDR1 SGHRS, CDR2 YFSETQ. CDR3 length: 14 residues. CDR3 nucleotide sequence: TGCGCCAGCAGCTTAGCGAGGCCGAGCAATGAGCAGTTCTTC. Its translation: CASSLARPSNEQFF.

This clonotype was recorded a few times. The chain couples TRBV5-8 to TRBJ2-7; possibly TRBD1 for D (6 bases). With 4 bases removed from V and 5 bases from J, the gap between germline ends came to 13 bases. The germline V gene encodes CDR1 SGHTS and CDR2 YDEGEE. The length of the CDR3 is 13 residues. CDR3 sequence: CASSRNRVHEQYF. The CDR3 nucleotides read TGTGCCAGCAGCCGGAACAGGGTCCACGAGCAGTACTTC.

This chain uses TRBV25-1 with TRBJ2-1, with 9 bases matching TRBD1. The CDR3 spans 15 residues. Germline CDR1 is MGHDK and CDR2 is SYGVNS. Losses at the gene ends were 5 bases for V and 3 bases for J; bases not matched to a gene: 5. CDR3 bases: TGTGCCAGCAGTAACTGGGACAGGGACTACAATGAGCAGTTCTTC. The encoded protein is CASSNWDRDYNEQFF. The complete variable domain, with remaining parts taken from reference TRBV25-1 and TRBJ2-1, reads EADIYQTPRYLVIGTGKKITLECSQTMGHDKMYWYQQDPGMELHLIHYSYGVNSTEKGDLSSESTVSRIRTEHFPLTLESARPSHTSQYLCASSNWDRDYNEQFFGPGTRLTVL.

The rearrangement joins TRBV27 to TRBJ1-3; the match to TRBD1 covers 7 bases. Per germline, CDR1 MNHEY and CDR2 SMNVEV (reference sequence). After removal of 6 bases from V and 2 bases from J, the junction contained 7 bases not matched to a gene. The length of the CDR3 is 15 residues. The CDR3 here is CASSRQGSAGNTIYF. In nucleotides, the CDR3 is TGTGCCAGCAGCAGACAGGGATCCGCTGGAAACACCATATATTTT.

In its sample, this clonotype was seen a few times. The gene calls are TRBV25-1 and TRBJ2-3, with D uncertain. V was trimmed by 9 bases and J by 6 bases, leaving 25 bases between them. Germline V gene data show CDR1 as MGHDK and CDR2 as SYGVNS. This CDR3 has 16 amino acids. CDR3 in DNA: TGTGCCAGTCTCCATATTGCGGTAGCCTCCTCGGATACGCAGTATTTT. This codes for CASLHIAVASSDTQYF.

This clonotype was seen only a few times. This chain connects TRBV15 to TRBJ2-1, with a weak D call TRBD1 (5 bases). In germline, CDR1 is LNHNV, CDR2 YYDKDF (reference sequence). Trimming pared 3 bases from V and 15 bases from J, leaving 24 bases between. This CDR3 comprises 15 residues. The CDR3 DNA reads TGTGCCACCAGCAGGAGCCCAGGGTCGGACACGAACAGGTTCTTC. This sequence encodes CATSRSPGSDTNRFF.

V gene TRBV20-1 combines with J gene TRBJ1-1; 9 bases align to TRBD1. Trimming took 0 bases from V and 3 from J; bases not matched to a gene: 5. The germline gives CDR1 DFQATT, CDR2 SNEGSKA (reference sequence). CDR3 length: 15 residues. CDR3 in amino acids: CSARDLDRGYTEAFF. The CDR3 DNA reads TGCAGTGCTAGAGATCTCGACAGGGGGTACACTGAAGCTTTCTTT.

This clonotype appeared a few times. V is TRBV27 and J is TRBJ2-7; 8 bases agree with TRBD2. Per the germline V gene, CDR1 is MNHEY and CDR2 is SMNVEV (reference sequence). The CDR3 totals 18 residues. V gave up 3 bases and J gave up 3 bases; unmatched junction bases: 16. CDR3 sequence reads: CASSLRLAGRPSHYEQYF. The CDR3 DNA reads TGTGCCAGCAGTTTGAGGCTAGCGGGCCGCCCTAGCCACTACGAGCAGTACTTC.

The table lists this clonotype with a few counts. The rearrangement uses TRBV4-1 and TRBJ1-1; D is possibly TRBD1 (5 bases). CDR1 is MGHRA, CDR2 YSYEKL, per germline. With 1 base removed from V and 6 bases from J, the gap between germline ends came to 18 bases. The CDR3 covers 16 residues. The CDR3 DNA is TGCGCCAGCAGCCAAGGACAGATCCCCCGAGGCCCTGAAGCTTTCTTT. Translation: CASSQGQIPRGPEAFF.

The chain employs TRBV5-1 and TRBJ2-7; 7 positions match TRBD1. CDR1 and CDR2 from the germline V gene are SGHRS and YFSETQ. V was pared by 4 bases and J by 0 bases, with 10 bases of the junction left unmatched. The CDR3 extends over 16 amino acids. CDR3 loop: CASSEGTASLSYEQYF. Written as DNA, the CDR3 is TGCGCCAGCAGCGAGGGGACAGCTTCCCTCTCCTACGAGCAGTACTTC.

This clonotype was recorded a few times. CDR3: CASSLAGRRIEAFF. As DNA, the CDR3 is TGTGCCAGCAGCTTAGCGGGGCGGAGAATTGAAGCTTTCTTT. The chain employs TRBV7-2 and TRBJ1-1; tentative D call: TRBD1 (5 bases). Trimming cost V 0 bases and J 7 bases, with 12 bases left between them. CDR3 size: 14 residues. The germline gives CDR1 SGHTA, CDR2 FQGNSA.

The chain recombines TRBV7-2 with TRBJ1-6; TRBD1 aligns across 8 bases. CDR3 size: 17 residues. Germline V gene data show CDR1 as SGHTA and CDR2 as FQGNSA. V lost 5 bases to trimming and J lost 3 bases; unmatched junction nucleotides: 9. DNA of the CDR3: TGTGCCAGCAGCCCGAGGACAGGGCTTAACTATAATTCACCCCTCCACTTT. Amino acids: CASSPRTGLNYNSPLHF.

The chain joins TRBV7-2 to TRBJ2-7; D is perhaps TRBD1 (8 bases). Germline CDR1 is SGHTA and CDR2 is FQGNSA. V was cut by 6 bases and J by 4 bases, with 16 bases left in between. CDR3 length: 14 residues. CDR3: CASRKQGGPYEQYF. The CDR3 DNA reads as TGTGCCAGCAGGAAACAGGGGGGGCCTTACGAGCAGTACTTC.

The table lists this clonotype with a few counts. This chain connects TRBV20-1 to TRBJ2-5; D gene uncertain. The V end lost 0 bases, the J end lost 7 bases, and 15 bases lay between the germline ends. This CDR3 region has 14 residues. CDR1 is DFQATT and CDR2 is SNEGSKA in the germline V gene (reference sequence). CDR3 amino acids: CSARDIPQAGTQYF. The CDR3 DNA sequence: TGCAGTGCTAGAGATATACCTCAAGCAGGGACCCAGTACTTC.

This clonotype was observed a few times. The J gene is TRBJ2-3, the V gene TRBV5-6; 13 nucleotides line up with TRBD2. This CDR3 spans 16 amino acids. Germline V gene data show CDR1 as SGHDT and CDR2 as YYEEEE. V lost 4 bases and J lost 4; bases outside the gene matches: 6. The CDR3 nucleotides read TGTGCCAGCAGCATACTACTAGCGGGAGGGCCAGATACGCAGTATTTT. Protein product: CASSILLAGGPDTQYF.

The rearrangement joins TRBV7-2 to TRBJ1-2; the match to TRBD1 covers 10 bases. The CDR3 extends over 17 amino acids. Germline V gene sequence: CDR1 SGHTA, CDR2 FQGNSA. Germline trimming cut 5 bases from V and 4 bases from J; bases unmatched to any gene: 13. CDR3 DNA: TGTGCCAGCAGCGCGAGGCTCTGGGACAGGGGCTCCTATGGCTACACCTTC. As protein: CASSARLWDRGSYGYTF.

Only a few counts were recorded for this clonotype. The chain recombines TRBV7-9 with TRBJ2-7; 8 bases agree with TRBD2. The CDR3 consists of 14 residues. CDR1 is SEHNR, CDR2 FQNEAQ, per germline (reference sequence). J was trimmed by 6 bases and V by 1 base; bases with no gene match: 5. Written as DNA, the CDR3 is TGTGCCAGCAGCTTAGTACGGGAGGGGATCGAGCAGTACTTC. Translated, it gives CASSLVREGIEQYF.

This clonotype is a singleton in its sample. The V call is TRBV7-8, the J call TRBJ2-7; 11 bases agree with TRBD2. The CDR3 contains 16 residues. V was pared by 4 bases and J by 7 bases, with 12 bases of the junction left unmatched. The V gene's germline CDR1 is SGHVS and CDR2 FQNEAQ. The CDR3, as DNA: TGTGCCAGCAGCTCTAGACTAGCGGGACGAATGGAAGAGCAGTACTTC. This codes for CASSSRLAGRMEEQYF.

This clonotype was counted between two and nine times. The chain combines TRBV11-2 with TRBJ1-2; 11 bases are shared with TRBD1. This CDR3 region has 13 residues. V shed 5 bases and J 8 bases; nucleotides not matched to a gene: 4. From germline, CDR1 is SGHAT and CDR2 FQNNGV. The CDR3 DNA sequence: TGTGCCAGCAGCCCGGACAGGGGGCACGGCTACACCTTC. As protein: CASSPDRGHGYTF.

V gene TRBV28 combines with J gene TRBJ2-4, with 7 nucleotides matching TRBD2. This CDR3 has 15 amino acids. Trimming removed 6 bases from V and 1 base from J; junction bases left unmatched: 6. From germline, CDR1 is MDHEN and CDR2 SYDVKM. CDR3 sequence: CASSPSGKAKNIQYF. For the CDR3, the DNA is TGTGCCAGCAGCCCGAGCGGGAAGGCCAAAAACATTCAGTACTTC.

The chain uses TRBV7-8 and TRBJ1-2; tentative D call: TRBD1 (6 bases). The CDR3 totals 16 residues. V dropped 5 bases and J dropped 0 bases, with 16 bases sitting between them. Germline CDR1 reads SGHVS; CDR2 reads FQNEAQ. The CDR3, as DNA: TGTGCCAGCAGCCCCCAATTTCGGACAGCTAACTATGGCTACACCTTC. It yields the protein CASSPQFRTANYGYTF.

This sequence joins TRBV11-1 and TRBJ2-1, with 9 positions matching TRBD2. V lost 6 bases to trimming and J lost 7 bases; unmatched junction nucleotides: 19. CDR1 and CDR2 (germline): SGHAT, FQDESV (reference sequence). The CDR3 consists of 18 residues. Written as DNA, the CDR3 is TGTGCCAGCAGACCCTGGGGTAGCGGGAGTACCTGGGGAAATGAGCAGTTCTTC. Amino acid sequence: CASRPWGSGSTWGNEQFF.